The clone carrying this T cell receptor beta chain has at least ten counts. Unmatched junction bases numbered 5, after V lost 8 bases and J lost 7 bases. Germline V gives CDR1 MNHEY, CDR2 SMNVEV (reference sequence). CDR3 length: 13 amino acids. This entry comes from a study of CD8 T cells in ankylosing spondylitis. TCRdb reprocessed the 5' RACE reads with MiXCR, giving one entry per CDR3 protein. The sample lists tens of thousands of distinct CDR3 sequences, approximately 5.7% seen once, with approximately 4.5% in the top ten. Input material: synovial fluid, either unsorted or a sorted T cell fraction (not recorded which). The sequence was obtained from a male donor with ankylosing spondylitis. This rearrangement joins TRBV27 to TRBJ2-3; 11 bases are shared with TRBD1. In nucleotides, the CDR3 is TGTGCCAGCTGGACAGGGGGCGGGAATACGCAGTATTTT. Residues: CASWTGGGNTQYF.